One sample yielded the 5 T cell receptor beta chains listed below, sequenced in a study of shared clonotypes between healthy human individuals. The protocol was immunoSEQ multiplex PCR, while the TCRdb copy is restricted to in-frame clones and leaves out a portion. The sample has more than 900,000 clones; around 82% are singletons. The sequenced sample consisted of memory CD4+ T cells from PBMCs. As for subset: CD45RA-negative fraction. Source of these receptors: a man aged 18-30 years in good health. Some clones in this sample may be carry-over from other donors' samples.

The CDR3 reads CASSPQQGSSTYGYTF. DNA for the CDR3: TGTGCCAGCTCACCACAACAGGGAAGTAGTACCTATGGCTACACCTTC. The rearrangement uses TRBV18 and TRBJ1-2, with D perhaps matching TRBD1 (6 bases). V was pared by 1 base and J by 4 bases, with 16 bases between. There are 16 residues in the CDR3. CDR1 is KGHSH and CDR2 is LQKENI in the germline V gene.

V usage is TRBV2 and J usage is TRBJ1-1; D possibly corresponds to TRBD1 (5 bases). Trimming stripped 6 bases from V and 1 base from J, with 12 bases between. CDR1 is SNHLY and CDR2 is FYNNEI in the germline V gene. CDR3 length equals 14 residues. This CDR3 is CASRRGRENTEAFF. In nucleotides, the CDR3 is TGTGCCAGCAGACGCGGCAGGGAGAACACTGAAGCTTTCTTT.

This clone has at least ten counts. V gene TRBV5-1 combines with J gene TRBJ2-3; a possible D gene is TRBD1 (6 bases). The CDR3 is 15 residues long. Trimming shortened V by 2 bases and J by 5 bases, and 15 bases separated the two germline ends. From germline, CDR1 is SGHRS and CDR2 YFSETQ. CDR3 protein: CASSFGLIGGDTQYF. CDR3 DNA: TGCGCCAGCAGCTTCGGACTCATAGGGGGAGATACGCAGTATTTT. The complete variable domain, with remaining parts taken from reference TRBV5-1 and TRBJ2-3, reads KAGVTQTPRYLIKTRGQQVTLSCSPISGHRSVSWYQQTPGQGLQFLFEYFSETQRNKGNFPGRFSGRQFSNSRSEMNVSTLELGDSALYLCASSFGLIGGDTQYFGPGTRLTVL.

The chain employs TRBV7-8 and TRBJ1-2; no clear D gene. CDR1 is SGHVS, CDR2 FQNEAQ, per germline. V lost 1 base and J 4 bases, leaving 13 bases between the germline ends. The CDR3 extends over 15 amino acids. The CDR3 loop reads CASSLGRVLGYGYTF. The CDR3 DNA reads TGTGCCAGCAGCTTAGGGAGGGTGTTGGGCTATGGCTACACCTTC.

V gene TRBV10-3 combines with J gene TRBJ2-5; D gene ambiguous. Deletions cut 3 bases from V and 1 base from J, with 12 bases between. The germline V gene encodes CDR1 ENHRY and CDR2 SYGVKD. The CDR3 consists of 15 residues. The CDR3 DNA sequence: TGTGCCATCAGTGAAATCCGGGTCCCCCAAGAGACCCAGTACTTC. Translated, it gives CAISEIRVPQETQYF.